Below are 18 T cell receptor beta chains sequenced from a single sample in a study of blood T cell repertoires in COVID-19. Clones were read by immunoSEQ multiplex PCR, and TCRdb kept only the in-frame ones, dropping some. Here the sample spans 250,000 to 300,000 clones, 86% being singletons. The sample comprised peripheral blood. Receptor source: a man between 18 and 35 years old with active or convalescent COVID-19.

This clone was found once. The chain has TRBV5-1 and TRBJ2-2; D is unresolved. CDR1 is SGHRS, CDR2 YFSETQ, per germline. The length of the CDR3 is 16 residues. V lost 0 bases and J 0 bases, leaving 9 bases between the germline ends. The CDR3 nucleotides are TGCGCCAGCAGCTTGGGAGCGAACCCGAACACCGGGGAGCTGTTTTTT. Encoded protein: CASSLGANPNTGELFF.

This chain links TRBV7-2 with TRBJ2-1; D may be TRBD2 (6 bases). The germline V gene encodes CDR1 SGHTA and CDR2 FQGNSA. V lost 10 bases and J 6 bases, leaving 16 bases between the germline ends. The CDR3 is made up of 13 amino acids. In DNA, the CDR3 is TGTGCCACGGGGACTTACCTAGCCAATGAGCAGTTCTTC. It is translated as CATGTYLANEQFF.

The chain links TRBV9 to TRBJ1-3, with D uncertain. V was clipped by 0 bases and J by 0 bases, with 7 bases between them. Germline assignment: CDR1 SGDLS and CDR2 YYNGEE. This CDR3 is built from 15 residues. This CDR3 reads CASSVEQFSGNTIYF. CDR3 DNA sequence: TGTGCCAGCAGCGTAGAACAGTTCTCTGGAAACACCATATATTTT.

The chain couples TRBV19 to TRBJ2-5; 8 bases match TRBD2. The germline gives CDR1 LNHDA, CDR2 SQIVND (reference sequence). V was clipped by 10 bases and J by 1 base; unmatched bases: 8. This CDR3 spans 14 amino acids. The DNA for the CDR3 is TGTGCCACCCAGTATGCGGGGGGCCAAGAGACCCAGTACTTC. Amino acid sequence: CATQYAGGQETQYF.

This clone came up once. This chain connects TRBV5-1 to TRBJ1-4, with D maybe TRBD1 (6 bases). V was shortened by 5 bases and J by 5 bases, with 7 bases between the two germline ends. The CDR3 length is 12 residues. Germline CDR1 SGHRS, CDR2 YFSETQ. This chain's CDR3 is CASRTGNEKLFF. CDR3 DNA: TGCGCCAGCAGAACAGGGAATGAAAAACTGTTTTTT.

This clone was recorded once. J is TRBJ1-1 and V is TRBV10-2; 7 positions agree with TRBD1. Trimming cost V 2 bases and J 6 bases; bases outside gene matches: 15. Looked up from germline, CDR1 is WSHSY and CDR2 is SAAADI. This CDR3 is 17 amino acids long. The CDR3 sequence is CASSEPYRLGGDAEAFF. CDR3 in DNA: TGCGCCAGCAGTGAGCCCTACCGGTTAGGGGGCGACGCTGAAGCTTTCTTT.

The chain recombines TRBV9 with TRBJ1-1, with 8 nucleotides matching TRBD1. Looked up from germline, CDR1 is SGDLS and CDR2 is YYNGEE. The CDR3 consists of 15 residues. After removal of 2 bases from V and 0 bases from J, the junction contained 3 bases not matched to a gene. The CDR3 DNA follows: TGTGCCAGCAGCGTCCGACAGGGGCTGAACACTGAAGCTTTCTTT. Protein sequence: CASSVRQGLNTEAFF.

This clone was picked up a small number of times. Other nucleotide sequences in the sample specify the same CDR3. J is TRBJ1-6 and V is TRBV9, with D tentatively TRBD1 (6 bases). Germline loops: CDR1 SGDLS, CDR2 YYNGEE. The CDR3 covers 15 residues. V lost 4 bases and J lost 7, with 15 bases in between. DNA for the CDR3: TGTGCCAGCAGCTACGGGGGGCTTCGGAATTCACCCCTCCACTTT. It translates to CASSYGGLRNSPLHF.

This sequence joins TRBV7-9 and TRBJ1-2; the D gene is possibly TRBD1 (5 bases). Germline V gene sequence: CDR1 SEHNR, CDR2 FQNEAQ (reference sequence). The V end was cut by 4 bases, the J end by 7 bases, with 13 bases between. This CDR3 is 13 amino acids long. The CDR3 DNA is TGTGCCAGCAGCTCAACAGGAGTTAGTGGCTACACCTTC. It is translated as CASSSTGVSGYTF.

This clone was observed a single time. The CDR3 loop reads CASSQLLTRGQGRRKEQFF. CDR3 in DNA: TGCGCCAGCAGCCAACTCCTAACCCGCGGGCAGGGGAGACGAAAAGAGCAGTTCTTC. This chain connects TRBV4-1 to TRBJ2-1, with D perhaps matching TRBD1 (6 bases). Trimming cost V 2 bases and J 10 bases, with 30 bases left between them. Germline V lookup: CDR1 MGHRA, CDR2 YSYEKL. CDR3 length: 19 residues.

The gene calls are TRBV30 and TRBJ2-1, with D perhaps TRBD2 (6 bases). Germline CDR1 and CDR2: GTSNPN and SVGIG (reference sequence). V lost 3 bases and J lost 15, with 24 bases in between. This CDR3 is built from 14 residues. CDR3 bases: TGTGCCTGGAGGGGAGGAGTGACGACCCGAAAACGGTTCTTC. Protein product: CAWRGGVTTRKRFF.

The CDR3 loop reads CASSFHRATNEKLFF. The CDR3 nucleotides are TGTGCCAGCAGTTTTCATCGGGCAACTAATGAAAAACTGTTTTTT. V gene TRBV27 combines with J gene TRBJ1-4; no firm D call. The length of the CDR3 is 15 residues. In germline, CDR1 is MNHEY, CDR2 SMNVEV (reference sequence). Trimming pared 3 bases from V and 0 bases from J, leaving 8 bases between.

CDR3 protein: CASSFGGVLREQYF. The CDR3 DNA sequence: TGTGCCAGCAGTTTCGGGGGAGTTTTGCGCGAGCAGTACTTC. The chain uses TRBV28 and TRBJ2-7, with TRBD2 as a possible D gene (6 bases). The CDR3 length is 14 residues. Germline V gene data show CDR1 as MDHEN and CDR2 as SYDVKM. V was cut by 3 bases and J by 6 bases, with 15 bases left in between.

This chain connects TRBV4-1 to TRBJ2-3; 10 positions agree with TRBD2. The CDR3 covers 18 residues. In germline, CDR1 is MGHRA, CDR2 YSYEKL. The J segment lost 1 base and the V segment lost 1 base, leaving 8 bases of the junction unmatched. CDR3 loop: CASSQGPPGTSGTDTQYF. DNA of the CDR3: TGCGCCAGCAGCCAAGGACCTCCCGGGACTAGCGGCACAGATACGCAGTATTTT.

The chain links TRBV28 to TRBJ1-6, with TRBD1 matching over 9 bases. Germline V gene lookup returns CDR1 MDHEN and CDR2 SYDVKM. Trimming at V came to 7 bases and at J to 8 bases, leaving 12 bases not matched to a gene. The CDR3 loop spans 16 amino acids. CDR3 DNA sequence: TGTGCCAGCATGACCGTCGGGACAGGGAACGATTCACCCCTCCACTTT. This codes for CASMTVGTGNDSPLHF.

The V and J genes are TRBV7-3 and TRBJ1-3; D gene ambiguous. Germline-derived CDR1 and CDR2 are SGHTA and FQGTGA. The CDR3 spans 14 residues. The germline V and J ends were trimmed by 0 bases and 3 bases, with 6 bases remaining between them. CDR3 nucleotides: TGTGCCAGCAGCTTAACGCCGGGTGGAAACACCATATATTTT. Encoded protein: CASSLTPGGNTIYF. Together with reference TRBV7-3 and TRBJ1-3, the CDR3 gives the full variable domain: GAGVSQTPSNKVTEKGKYVELRCDPISGHTALYWYRQSLGQGPEFLIYFQGTGAADDSGLPNDRFFAVRPEGSVSTLKIQRTERGDSAVYLCASSLTPGGNTIYFGEGSWLTVV.

V usage is TRBV6-5 and J usage is TRBJ1-5; TRBD1 aligns across 8 bases. Germline values: CDR1 MNHEY, CDR2 SVGAGI. J was trimmed by 1 base and V by 6 bases; bases with no gene match: 5. This CDR3 contains 15 residues. The CDR3 loop reads CASRETGESNQPQHF. The CDR3, as DNA: TGTGCCAGCAGAGAGACAGGGGAAAGCAATCAGCCCCAGCATTTT.

In this sample, this clone turned up a few times. The rearrangement uses TRBV9 and TRBJ2-7; no firm D call. Trimming shortened V by 0 bases and J by 3 bases, and 16 bases separated the two germline ends. This CDR3 comprises 16 residues. CDR1 SGDLS and CDR2 YYNGEE come from the germline V gene. The CDR3, as DNA: TGTGCCAGCAGCGTAGATGGGCAGGCCCATGACTACGAGCAGTACTTC. This gives the protein CASSVDGQAHDYEQYF.